This T cell receptor beta chain was sequenced in a study of neurological immune-mediated disorders. This CDR3 has 14 residues. The V gene lost 9 bases and the J gene lost 3 bases, with 15 bases spanning the gap. Germline lookup yields CDR1 SGDLS and CDR2 YYNGEE. TCRdb used MiXCR to reprocess the 5' RACE reads, holding one entry per CDR3 protein. The table has around 44,000 distinct CDR3 sequences, approximately 14% seen once. This receptor was identified in a woman aged 60-75 years with HTLV-1-associated myelopathy (HAM/TSP). Sequencing was carried out using CD4+ T cells from blood. This chain connects TRBV9 to TRBJ2-2, with D uncertain. CDR3 protein: CAISVLIDTGELFF. CDR3 DNA sequence: TGTGCCATCAGTGTCCTGATTGACACCGGGGAGCTGTTTTTT.